These 26 T cell receptor beta chains came from one sample sequenced in a study of cytomegalovirus exposure and HLA in healthy donors (TCRdb year 2017). The library came from the immunoSEQ multiplex PCR assay. A mixture of 60 forward primers for TCR Vbeta segments and 13 reverse primers for TCR Jbeta segments was used in the multiplex PCR. Not all clones reach the TCRdb copy of this immuneACCESS table, which keeps in-frame sequences only. Checked studies attribute under half of the gap to unresolved V genes and leave the rest unexplained. The sample has 98,000 or so clones on record, around 10% of them singletons. The top ten clones comprise 5.8% of the sample. The sequenced sample consisted of PBMCs. These receptors were collected from a man between 40 and 49 years old in good health and CMV-seropositive.

The gene calls are TRBV2 and TRBJ2-1; 16 bases agree with TRBD2. The CDR3 extends over 18 amino acids. CDR1 is SNHLY, CDR2 FYNNEI, per germline. Trimming cost V 4 bases and J 9 bases; bases outside gene matches: 12. The CDR3 reads CASSAPGLAGGLISEQFF. For the CDR3, the DNA is TGTGCCAGCAGTGCTCCGGGACTAGCGGGAGGGCTAATATCTGAGCAGTTCTTC.

The CDR3 here is CASSQEGAGKNQPQHF. The DNA of the CDR3 is TGCGCCAGCAGCCAAGAGGGGGCCGGCAAGAATCAGCCCCAGCATTTT. The chain uses TRBV4-1 and TRBJ1-5; weak D call: TRBD1 (6 bases). Trimming removed 0 bases from V and 4 bases from J, with 13 bases in between. The CDR3 is 16 residues long. The V gene's germline CDR1 is MGHRA and CDR2 YSYEKL.

This clone was recorded a few times. One junction end disagrees with the germline gene, perhaps due to a read error. In nucleotides, the CDR3 is TGTGCCAGTAGTGTAGACCTTAGGAACACTGAAGCTTTCTTT. It yields the protein CASSVDLRNTEAFF. The V gene is TRBV19, the J gene TRBJ1-1; D unclear. This CDR3 comprises 14 residues. Looked up from germline, CDR1 is LNHDA and CDR2 is SQIVND (reference sequence).

The V call is TRBV18, the J call TRBJ1-4; no clear D gene. The CDR3 loop spans 16 amino acids. V was shortened by 1 base and J by 4 bases, with 13 bases between the two germline ends. Germline V CDR1 and CDR2: KGHSH, LQKENI. This CDR3 reads CASSPLDPRHNEKLFF. The DNA of the CDR3 is TGTGCCAGCTCACCACTCGACCCCAGGCATAATGAAAAACTGTTTTTT.

This clone was observed a few times. J is TRBJ2-7 and V is TRBV18; D is possibly TRBD1 (5 bases). The V gene lost 5 bases and the J gene lost 6 bases, with 20 bases spanning the gap. The germline V gene has CDR1 KGHSH and CDR2 LQKENI. This CDR3 contains 15 residues. Here the CDR3 reads CASSWGGAQITEQYF. The CDR3 nucleotides are TGTGCCAGCTCATGGGGCGGAGCCCAAATAACCGAGCAGTACTTC.

V is TRBV6-5 and J is TRBJ2-2; unclear D gene. Germline V CDR1 and CDR2: MNHEY, SVGAGI. The CDR3 runs 13 residues. The V gene lost 6 bases and the J gene lost 5 bases, with 10 bases spanning the gap. The chain's CDR3 is CASSLQLTGELFF. CDR3 nucleotide sequence: TGTGCCAGCAGCCTACAGTTGACCGGGGAGCTGTTTTTT.

This clone was seen a few times. J is TRBJ2-2 and V is TRBV5-1; unclear D gene. The CDR3 is made up of 13 amino acids. Germline CDR1 SGHRS, CDR2 YFSETQ. V dropped 4 bases and J dropped 6 bases, with 10 bases sitting between them. DNA for the CDR3: TGCGCCAGCAGCACCAGTTCCCCCGGGGAGCTGTTTTTT. Translating it yields CASSTSSPGELFF.

The chain joins TRBV10-2 to TRBJ2-1; D remains ambiguous. Per germline, CDR1 WSHSY and CDR2 SAAADI. V lost 3 bases to trimming and J lost 9 bases, with 15 bases between them. CDR3 length: 14 residues. As DNA, the CDR3 is TGCGCCAGCAGTGATGGGCCAGATTGGCGTGAGCAGTTCTTC. It is translated as CASSDGPDWREQFF.

This chain uses TRBV7-2 with TRBJ2-7; 9 bases line up with TRBD2. Germline V gene sequence: CDR1 SGHTA, CDR2 FQGNSA. Trimming cost V 3 bases and J 5 bases; bases outside gene matches: 11. CDR3 size: 16 residues. CDR3 loop: CASSFVAGAGSHEQYF. In DNA form, the CDR3 reads TGTGCCAGCAGCTTTGTAGCGGGAGCAGGATCCCACGAGCAGTACTTC.

This clone was seen only a few times. CDR3 DNA: TGTGCCACCAGCAGAGATACCCTAAGCGGGATAAAGAAGCAGTTCTTC. Translating it yields CATSRDTLSGIKKQFF. The V gene is TRBV15, the J gene TRBJ2-1, with 7 bases that match TRBD2. V dropped 0 bases and J dropped 11; count of bases not matched to a gene: 13. The CDR3 is 16 amino acids. Germline V gene lookup returns CDR1 LNHNV and CDR2 YYDKDF (reference sequence). The full variable domain, completed using reference TRBV15 and TRBJ2-1, is DAMVIQNPRYQVTQFGKPVTLSCSQTLNHNVMYWYQQKSSQAPKLLFHYYDKDFNNEADTPDNFQSRRPNTSFCFLDIRSPGLGDTAMYLCATSRDTLSGIKKQFFGPGTRLTVL.

This clone has only a few counts. The chain couples TRBV7-9 to TRBJ2-1; 7 nucleotides line up with TRBD2. Germline lookup yields CDR1 SEHNR and CDR2 FQNEAQ (reference sequence). This CDR3 spans 15 amino acids. Germline trimming cut 2 bases from V and 1 base from J; bases unmatched to any gene: 2. The CDR3 DNA follows: TGTGCCAGCAGCTTACTAGCGGATTCCTACAATGAGCAGTTCTTC. This codes for CASSLLADSYNEQFF. Drawing the rest from reference TRBV7-9 and TRBJ2-1, the complete variable domain is DTGVSQNPRHKITKRGQNVTFRCDPISEHNRLYWYRQTLGQGPEFLTYFQNEAQLEKSRLLSDRFSAERPKGSFSTLEIQRTEQGDSAMYLCASSLLADSYNEQFFGPGTRLTVL.

Concerning this clone itself: Other DNA variants within this sample encode the same CDR3. This rearrangement joins TRBV5-6 to TRBJ2-5; D not resolved. The CDR3 consists of 14 residues. V was trimmed by 0 bases and J by 2 bases, leaving 8 bases between them. Germline values: CDR1 SGHDT, CDR2 YYEEEE. This chain's CDR3 is CASSLGAIQETQYF. CDR3 nucleotide sequence: TGTGCCAGCAGCTTGGGGGCAATACAAGAGACCCAGTACTTC.

The V call is TRBV2, the J call TRBJ2-3; 9 bases are a match to TRBD2. V trimming: 7 bases; J trimming: 4 bases; junction bases outside the gene matches: 12. The V gene's germline CDR1 is SNHLY and CDR2 FYNNEI. The CDR3 extends over 16 amino acids. The CDR3 coding sequence is TGTGCCAGCACCCAAACGGCGGGAGGGGGAGCAGATACGCAGTATTTT. Protein: CASTQTAGGGADTQYF.

This clone was found a few times. The rearrangement joins TRBV28 to TRBJ1-3; 7 bases line up with TRBD1. This CDR3 region has 13 residues. Germline trimming cut 4 bases from V and 4 bases from J; bases unmatched to any gene: 1. Germline CDR1 and CDR2: MDHEN and SYDVKM. This CDR3 is CASSSGGGNTIYF. The CDR3 DNA reads as TGTGCCAGCAGTTCAGGGGGAGGAAACACCATATATTTT.

The chain couples TRBV7-9 to TRBJ1-6, with TRBD1 identical over 8 bases. In germline, CDR1 is SEHNR, CDR2 FQNEAQ (reference sequence). Losses at the gene ends were 5 bases for V and 6 bases for J; bases not matched to a gene: 6. The CDR3 runs to 15 residues. CDR3 in amino acids: CASSPEGQVNSPLHF. In DNA form, the CDR3 reads TGTGCCAGCAGCCCTGAGGGACAGGTTAATTCACCCCTCCACTTT.

V gene TRBV6-5 combines with J gene TRBJ2-7; D not resolved. This CDR3 is 14 amino acids long. The germline CDR1 and CDR2 sequences are MNHEY and SVGAGI. Deletions cut 1 base from V and 0 bases from J, with 7 bases between. CDR3 protein: CASSYYPNSYEQYF. The CDR3 DNA reads as TGTGCCAGCAGTTACTATCCCAACTCCTACGAGCAGTACTTC.

The chain couples TRBV12-5 to TRBJ2-1; TRBD1 matches 8 bases. Germline CDR1 LGHNT, CDR2 FRNRAP. The J segment lost 0 bases and the V segment lost 4 bases, leaving 8 bases of the junction unmatched. CDR3 length: 17 residues. The CDR3: CASGSSGQASSYNEQFF. DNA of the CDR3: TGTGCTAGTGGTTCATCGGGACAGGCAAGCTCCTACAATGAGCAGTTCTTC.

This clone was observed a few times. The chain couples TRBV27 to TRBJ2-2; D gene unclear. The CDR3 has 17 residues. The germline gives CDR1 MNHEY, CDR2 SMNVEV (reference sequence). Between the trimmed V and J ends, which lost 4 bases and 5 bases, there was a span of 20 bases. For the CDR3, the DNA is TGTGCCAGCAGTTACACCACCTTCGGGTTCGGAACCGGGGAGCTGTTTTTT. This sequence encodes CASSYTTFGFGTGELFF.

This chain joins TRBV5-6 and TRBJ2-3, with 10 bases matching TRBD2. The trim removed 1 base at V and 6 bases at J, leaving 2 bases unmatched. There are 14 residues in the CDR3. Germline lookup yields CDR1 SGHDT and CDR2 YYEEEE. The CDR3 loop reads CASSLFSGRDTQYF. In DNA, the CDR3 is TGTGCCAGCAGCTTGTTTAGCGGGAGGGATACGCAGTATTTT.

The V call is TRBV7-2, the J call TRBJ2-5; 9 nucleotides align to TRBD2. Germline assignment: CDR1 SGHTA and CDR2 FQGNSA. The CDR3 totals 16 residues. V lost 6 bases, J lost 5 bases, and 13 bases stayed unmatched. The CDR3 sequence is CASSSSGTMAGETQYF. In DNA form, the CDR3 reads TGTGCCAGCAGTTCTAGCGGGACGATGGCGGGGGAGACCCAGTACTTC.

The chain joins TRBV6-1 to TRBJ2-3; a weak D match, TRBD1 (6 bases). This CDR3 has 15 residues. With 7 bases removed from V and 4 bases from J, the gap between germline ends came to 18 bases. Per the germline V gene, CDR1 is MNHNS and CDR2 is SASEGT. CDR3 bases: TGTGCCAGCAATTTCGGGTCAGCAGGGGCAGATACGCAGTATTTT. This sequence encodes CASNFGSAGADTQYF.

A few counts support this clone. The gene calls are TRBV28 and TRBJ2-5; no definite D call. The germline V gene encodes CDR1 MDHEN and CDR2 SYDVKM. The ends were cut back, 1 base at V and 1 base at J, with 4 bases in the middle. The CDR3 length is 13 residues. The chain's CDR3 is CASSLYSQETQYF. DNA of the CDR3: TGTGCCAGCAGTTTATACAGCCAAGAGACCCAGTACTTC.

This clone was seen a handful of times. V and J are TRBV2 and TRBJ2-3, with unresolved D. V was shortened by 4 bases and J by 2 bases, with 10 bases between the two germline ends. Germline-derived CDR1 and CDR2 are SNHLY and FYNNEI. The CDR3 is made up of 14 amino acids. The CDR3, as DNA: TGTGCCAGCAGTGTTCAACAGAACACAGATACGCAGTATTTT. It codes for CASSVQQNTDTQYF.

The V call is TRBV18, the J call TRBJ2-7; D gene ambiguous. Trimming pared 3 bases from V and 4 bases from J, leaving 7 bases between. The V gene's germline CDR1 is KGHSH and CDR2 LQKENI. The CDR3 spans 12 residues. For the CDR3, the DNA is TGTGCCAGCTCACCCACAGAATACGAGCAGTACTTC. As protein: CASSPTEYEQYF.

The gene calls are TRBV5-4 and TRBJ2-5, with TRBD2 matching over 8 bases. Per germline, CDR1 SGHNT and CDR2 YYREEE (reference sequence). The CDR3 runs to 15 residues. V was pared by 4 bases and J by 5 bases, with 10 bases of the junction left unmatched. The CDR3 protein is CASSAGRAGEETQYF. CDR3 DNA: TGTGCCAGCAGCGCCGGACGAGCGGGAGAGGAGACCCAGTACTTC.

This clone has only a few counts. The V and J genes are TRBV2 and TRBJ2-3; 10 bases match TRBD2. Looked up from germline, CDR1 is SNHLY and CDR2 is FYNNEI. Trimming cost V 4 bases and J 4 bases; bases outside gene matches: 11. This CDR3 contains 17 residues. The CDR3 DNA is TGTGCCAGCAGTGCTACTCGGGGACTAGCGCCCCCAGATACGCAGTATTTT. Residues: CASSATRGLAPPDTQYF.